Presented here are 2 T cell receptor beta chains from one specimen sequenced in a study of control samples from healthy donors and cancer patients. Only in-frame clones appear in the TCRdb table, and some are missing; sequencing was by immunoSEQ multiplex PCR. The data show roughly 370,000 clones, 75% to 95% seen once. What was sequenced was PBMCs. These receptors all come from a man aged 35-49 years with head and neck cancer.

The genes are TRBV5-5 and TRBJ2-1; 8 bases are a match to TRBD2. After removal of 4 bases from V and 6 bases from J, the junction contained 6 bases not matched to a gene. The germline CDR1 and CDR2 sequences are SGHKS and YYEKEE (reference sequence). The CDR3 is 14 amino acids. CDR3 sequence (DNA): TGTGCCAGCAGCGCGCCGGGACTAGTCAATGAGCAGTTCTTC. This translates into CASSAPGLVNEQFF.

V usage is TRBV5-1 and J usage is TRBJ2-1; 10 bases map to TRBD2. Germline trimming cut 9 bases from V and 12 bases from J; bases unmatched to any gene: 12. The germline V gene has CDR1 SGHRS and CDR2 YFSETQ. The CDR3 is 13 residues long. The CDR3 bases are TGCGCCACTCCGGGACTAGCGCCTGGGGGGCAGTTCTTC. Translated: CATPGLAPGGQFF.